This T cell receptor (beta chain) was identified during a study of cytomegalovirus exposure and HLA in healthy donors. Findings and limits, study-wide: A previous analysis found most TCR beta V segments productive roughly 87% or roughly 30% of the time.

With 60 Vbeta and 13 Jbeta primers, the PCR was carried out. Sequencing was performed with immunoSEQ multiplex PCR; in TCRdb, only in-frame clones are kept and a portion is missing. This sample's table has about 67,000 clones. In the case of this clone: What it recognizes is unknown.

This CDR3 region has 15 residues. CDR1 and CDR2 (germline): SGHDT, YYEEEE. Germline trimming cut 0 bases from V and 4 bases from J; bases unmatched to any gene: 6. The chain carries TRBV5-6 and TRBJ1-2; TRBD1 aligns across 7 bases. The source material was PBMCs. This receptor was identified in a woman in her 40s in good health and CMV-seropositive. CDR3 residues: CASSLVQGVSYGYTF. The CDR3 DNA reads TGTGCCAGCAGCTTGGTTCAGGGGGTTAGCTATGGCTACACCTTC.